Each of the 19 T cell receptor beta chains below was sequenced from the same sample in a study of shared clonotypes between healthy human individuals (dated by TCRdb to the early 2020s). The library was obtained by the immunoSEQ multiplex PCR assay. TCRdb mirrors the immuneACCESS table, restricted to in-frame sequences. Some clones are absent from its copies; in checked studies, under half trace to an unresolved V gene, and the reason for the others is unknown. Across this sample there are just over 2,000,000 clones, with 95% seen only once. 0.13% of the sample lies in the top ten. The sequencing sample was made of naive CD4+ T cells sorted from blood. What the cell subset or site label conveys for this sample: CD45RA+ positively selected. Receptors were obtained from a man younger than 30 in good health.

The rearrangement joins TRBV4-2 to TRBJ2-5; D remains ambiguous. CDR3 length equals 14 residues. Germline values: CDR1 LGHNA, CDR2 YNFKEQ. The V and J ends lost 1 base and 4 bases respectively, with 10 bases between them. This CDR3 reads CASSQGSVVETQYF. The CDR3 DNA reads as TGTGCCAGCAGCCAAGGTAGTGTGGTAGAGACCCAGTACTTC.

V is TRBV5-1 and J is TRBJ1-2; 8 bases match TRBD1. The germline gives CDR1 SGHRS, CDR2 YFSETQ. The CDR3 runs to 14 residues. With V trimmed by 4 bases and J by 3 bases, 5 bases remained unmatched. The CDR3 is CASSVQGQDYGYTF. The DNA of the CDR3 is TGCGCCAGCAGCGTGCAGGGACAGGACTATGGCTACACCTTC.

The J gene is TRBJ2-7, the V gene TRBV6-1; no firm D call. V was cut by 1 base and J by 3 bases, with 10 bases left in between. Looked up from germline, CDR1 is MNHNS and CDR2 is SASEGT. This CDR3 has 14 amino acids. The CDR3 is CASSEVTGFYEQYF. The CDR3 DNA reads TGTGCCAGCAGTGAAGTGACCGGGTTCTACGAGCAGTACTTC.

The chain is built from TRBV7-2 and TRBJ2-1; TRBD1 is a possible D gene (6 bases). Trimming took off 8 bases at V and 0 bases at J, with 20 bases between the two ends. The germline V gene encodes CDR1 SGHTA and CDR2 FQGNSA. This CDR3 spans 17 amino acids. Here the CDR3 reads CASGKTMGASSYNEQFF. DNA of the CDR3: TGTGCCAGCGGCAAGACAATGGGGGCCAGCTCCTACAATGAGCAGTTCTTC.

This chain connects TRBV7-2 to TRBJ1-6; no clear D. The CDR3 is 14 amino acids. The germline V gene has CDR1 SGHTA and CDR2 FQGNSA. V lost 1 base, J lost 5 bases, and 6 bases lay in between. CDR3 DNA sequence: TGTGCCAGCAGCTTAGGCTGGAATAATTCACCCCTCCACTTT. Translated: CASSLGWNNSPLHF.

Regarding this clone: Within the sample, other DNA sequences also encode this same CDR3. The genes are TRBV27 and TRBJ1-1, with TRBD1 as a possible D gene (5 bases). Germline CDR1 is MNHEY and CDR2 is SMNVEV (reference sequence). Trimming left V 3 bases short and J 4 bases short, with 6 bases between. The CDR3 contains 12 residues. CDR3 region: CASSLRGTEAFF. CDR3 DNA sequence: TGTGCCAGCAGTTTGAGGGGCACTGAAGCTTTCTTT.

This clone appeared a single time. In the same sample, other DNA sequences code for this CDR3. The chain combines TRBV7-3 with TRBJ1-1, with D unresolved. The CDR3 consists of 14 residues. From germline, CDR1 is SGHTA and CDR2 FQGTGA. V lost 5 bases, J lost 1 base, and 11 bases lay in between. CDR3 loop: CASSLGTENTEAFF. In DNA form, the CDR3 reads TGTGCCAGCAGCCTTGGAACAGAGAACACTGAAGCTTTCTTT.

This chain joins TRBV28 and TRBJ2-7, with D maybe TRBD1 (6 bases). This CDR3 region has 14 residues. V lost 2 bases, J lost 6 bases, and 14 bases lay in between. Germline assignment: CDR1 MDHEN and CDR2 SYDVKM. DNA for the CDR3: TGTGCCAGCAGTTTAATTGAACAGGGTCTCGAGCAGTACTTC. Its translation: CASSLIEQGLEQYF.

V and J are TRBV6-5 and TRBJ1-3, with D possibly being TRBD1 (5 bases). Deletions cut 5 bases from V and 7 bases from J, with 18 bases between. Germline CDR1 and CDR2: MNHEY and SVGAGI. The CDR3 is 15 amino acids. The CDR3 coding sequence is TGTGCCAGCAGTCGAGAGGGACCGGGGGGGAACACCATATATTTT. It encodes CASSREGPGGNTIYF.

The V call is TRBV25-1, the J call TRBJ2-7; possibly TRBD1 or TRBD2 for D (5 bases each). From germline, CDR1 is MGHDK and CDR2 SYGVNS. The length of the CDR3 is 14 residues. Trimming shortened V by 6 bases and J by 3 bases, and 15 bases separated the two germline ends. The CDR3 reads CASRGAGFDYEQYF. Here the CDR3 DNA reads TGTGCCAGCAGGGGAGCAGGGTTCGACTACGAGCAGTACTTC.

The chain carries TRBV6-6 and TRBJ1-6, with 7 bases aligning to TRBD1. After removal of 0 bases from V and 9 bases from J, the junction contained 5 bases not matched to a gene. The CDR3 totals 15 residues. Germline V gives CDR1 MNHNY, CDR2 SVGAGI (reference sequence). CDR3 nucleotide sequence: TGTGCCAGCAGTTACTCTGGGACAGCGAGTTCACCCCTCCACTTT. Its translation is CASSYSGTASSPLHF.

The rearrangement links TRBV18 to TRBJ2-5; D perhaps matches TRBD1 (5 bases). Per germline, CDR1 KGHSH and CDR2 LQKENI. The CDR3 is made up of 14 amino acids. Trimming left V 5 bases short and J 5 bases short, with 15 bases between. The CDR3 DNA is TGTGCCAGCTCAGATCAGGGCCCGTGGGAGACCCAGTACTTC. Protein sequence: CASSDQGPWETQYF. The whole variable domain, remainder taken from reference TRBV18 and TRBJ2-5, is NAGVMQNPRHLVRRRGQEARLRCSPMKGHSHVYWYRQLPEEGLKFMVYLQKENIIDESGMPKERFSAEFPKEGPSILRIQQVVRGDSAAYFCASSDQGPWETQYFGPGTRLLVL.

V and J are TRBV2 and TRBJ2-5; D unclear. The CDR3 totals 12 residues. Germline lookup yields CDR1 SNHLY and CDR2 FYNNEI. Trimming took 11 bases from V and 4 from J, leaving 14 bases between them. The CDR3 loop is CAGQTMGETQYF. The CDR3 coding sequence is TGTGCCGGCCAGACGATGGGAGAGACCCAGTACTTC. The full variable domain, in which reference TRBV2 and TRBJ2-5 provide the parts outside the CDR3, is EPEVTQTPSHQVTQMGQEVILRCVPISNHLYFYWYRQILGQKVEFLVSFYNNEISEKSEIFDDQFSVERPDGSNFTLKIRSTKLEDSAMYFCAGQTMGETQYFGPGTRLLVL.

The chain recombines TRBV28 with TRBJ1-6; possibly TRBD1 for D (6 bases). The ends were cut back, 3 bases at V and 12 bases at J, with 18 bases in the middle. The CDR3 has 15 residues. Germline V lookup: CDR1 MDHEN, CDR2 SYDVKM. CDR3 protein: CASSLPGGGHGPLHF. As DNA, the CDR3 is TGTGCCAGCAGTTTGCCCGGGGGGGGGCATGGACCCCTCCACTTT.

This chain uses TRBV6-1 with TRBJ2-5; D might be TRBD1 (6 bases). This CDR3 comprises 13 residues. V dropped 4 bases and J dropped 3 bases, with 9 bases sitting between them. The V gene's germline CDR1 is MNHNS and CDR2 SASEGT. In DNA, the CDR3 is TGTGCCAGCAGTGCGGACAGTGAAGAGACCCAGTACTTC. Protein sequence: CASSADSEETQYF.

The chain uses TRBV6-5 and TRBJ2-7; D may be TRBD1 or TRBD2 (5 bases each). In germline, CDR1 is MNHEY, CDR2 SVGAGI. The CDR3 covers 14 residues. Trimming removed 2 bases at V and 4 bases at J, with 12 bases between. The CDR3 spells CASSYTRDRYEQYF. The CDR3 DNA reads TGTGCCAGCAGTTACACCCGGGACCGTTACGAGCAGTACTTC.

J is TRBJ2-3 and V is TRBV6-1, with D unclear. Germline CDR1 MNHNS, CDR2 SASEGT. The CDR3 has 13 amino acids. The germline V and J ends were trimmed by 2 bases and 3 bases, with 6 bases remaining between them. Here the CDR3 DNA reads TGTGCCAGCAGTGAACAGCCGACAGATACGCAGTATTTT. Translation gives CASSEQPTDTQYF.

V is TRBV6-5 and J is TRBJ2-7; TRBD1 might be the D (6 bases). Trimming shortened V by 6 bases and J by 0 bases, and 15 bases separated the two germline ends. Germline CDR1 is MNHEY and CDR2 is SVGAGI. The CDR3 runs 15 residues. The CDR3 DNA follows: TGTGCCAGCAGCCGCGGACAGCGGAGCTCCTACGAGCAGTACTTC. This encodes CASSRGQRSSYEQYF.

The chain is built from TRBV30 and TRBJ2-7; D perhaps matches TRBD1 (6 bases). CDR1 is GTSNPN and CDR2 is SVGIG in the germline V gene (reference sequence). V dropped 1 base and J dropped 3 bases, with 22 bases sitting between them. This CDR3 comprises 17 residues. CDR3 loop: CAWSGPDLSRGNYEQYF. CDR3 nucleotide sequence: TGTGCCTGGAGTGGACCCGATCTGTCTAGGGGGAACTACGAGCAGTACTTC.